This T cell receptor beta chain stems from a study of early stage breast cancer tumors. Findings of the study overall: Enriched TCRB sequences shared across patients were mostly commonly generated sequences.

TCRdb's copy holds only in-frame clones and misses some; the assay was immunoSEQ multiplex PCR. The table records around 9,800 clones, about 81% of them present only once. The ends were cut back, 5 bases at V and 6 bases at J, with 14 bases in the middle. Germline CDR1 reads MNHEY; CDR2 reads SMNVEV (reference sequence). The CDR3 loop spans 15 amino acids. Points on this clone: Antigen specificity is unknown.

Sequenced: breast tumor tissue. The TCR originated in a person aged 65-85 years with breast cancer. V usage is TRBV27 and J usage is TRBJ1-6; no definite D call. The CDR3 region is CASSQRPRTNSPLHF. The DNA for the CDR3 is TGTGCCAGCAGTCAGCGACCTAGAACTAATTCACCCCTCCACTTT.